These T cell receptor beta chains were read from a single sample in a study of T cell responses to AZD1222 COVID-19 vaccine. Using immunoSEQ multiplex PCR, the repertoire was profiled, and TCRdb retains in-frame clones only, with some absent. The data show about 150,000 clones, more than 85% seen once. The starting material was peripheral blood, obtained after recovery from COVID-19. These receptors were obtained from an adult who had recovered from COVID-19. CDR3s include the opening cysteine and the closing phenylalanine or tryptophan. The D gene is left open where the match is weak. Some rows mark clone size as missing; the rest say once, few, many or name a class of expanded clone.

D,J,V,size,CDR3,DNA
TRBD2,TRBJ2-3,TRBV10-3,NA,CAISKTSGMGDTQYF,TGTGCCATCAGTAAGACTAGCGGGATGGGAGATACGCAGTATTTT
NA,TRBJ2-7,TRBV4-3,NA,CASSQEVGVVQYF,TGCGCCAGCAGCCAAGAAGTGGGGGTTGTGCAGTACTTC
TRBD1,TRBJ1-1,TRBV6-6,NA,CASRVTGGQTEAFF,TGTGCCAGCAGGGTGACAGGGGGCCAGACTGAAGCTTTCTTT
TRBD2,TRBJ2-3,TRBV7-7,NA,CASSPMSGGRTDTQYF,TGTGCCAGCAGCCCCATGAGCGGGGGACGCACAGATACGCAGTATTTT
NA,TRBJ1-5,TRBV19,NA,CASSSVGGRNQPQHF,TGTGCCAGTAGTTCAGTGGGAGGACGCAATCAGCCCCAGCATTTT
NA,TRBJ1-2,TRBV19,NA,CASSIPGNYGYTF,TGTGCCAGTAGTATACCGGGGAACTATGGCTACACCTTC
TRBD1,TRBJ2-7,TRBV11-2,NA,CASSWDSEQYF,TGTGCCAGCAGTTGGGACAGCGAGCAGTACTTC
NA,TRBJ1-1,TRBV4-1,NA,CASSQRRGTEAFF,TGCGCCAGCAGCCAAAGGAGGGGCACTGAAGCTTTCTTT
NA,TRBJ2-7,TRBV28,NA,CASSPHPRVYEQYF,TGTGCCAGCAGTCCCCACCCCAGGGTGTACGAGCAGTACTTC
NA,TRBJ2-7,TRBV19,NA,CASSLNPDSSYEQYF,TGTGCCAGTAGTCTTAACCCGGACAGCTCCTACGAGCAGTACTTC
TRBD2,TRBJ2-7,TRBV4-1,NA,CASSSTSGIFYEQYF,TGCGCCAGCAGTTCGACTAGCGGGATCTTTTACGAGCAGTACTTC
NA,TRBJ2-2,TRBV2,few,CASRGGAGTGELFF,TGTGCCAGCAGGGGGGGGGCTGGCACCGGGGAGCTGTTTTTT
NA,TRBJ2-6,TRBV5-4,NA,CASSLEPSGANVLTF,TGTGCCAGCAGCTTGGAGCCCTCTGGGGCCAACGTCCTGACTTTC
NA,TRBJ1-2,TRBV2,NA,CASPGGTNIDNYGYTF,TGTGCCAGCCCGGGGGGGACAAATATCGATAACTATGGCTACACCTTC
NA,TRBJ2-7,TRBV4-1,large,CASSQDSRDTHEQYF,TGCGCCAGCAGCCAAGATTCCAGGGATACCCACGAGCAGTACTTC
NA,TRBJ2-3,TRBV7-2,NA,CASSLEGTDTQYF,TGTGCCAGCAGCTTAGAGGGCACAGATACGCAGTATTTT
NA,TRBJ1-3,TRBV28,once,CASSLLGGLGNTIYF,TGTGCCAGCAGTTTACTGGGGGGGCTCGGAAACACCATATATTTT
NA,TRBJ2-1,TRBV4-3,NA,CASSRRGTYNEQFF,TGCGCCAGCAGCCGAAGGGGTACCTACAATGAGCAGTTCTTC
TRBD1,TRBJ1-5,TRBV6-1,NA,CASSDLTGVYSNQPQHF,TGTGCCAGCAGTGACCTAACAGGGGTCTATAGCAATCAGCCCCAGCATTTT
TRBD1,TRBJ2-1,TRBV5-8,once,CASSEGQDQVEQFF,TGTGCCAGCAGCGAAGGACAGGACCAGGTCGAGCAGTTCTTC
TRBD2,TRBJ2-1,TRBV7-9,NA,CASSPSGGRGYNEQFF,TGTGCCAGCAGCCCTAGTGGCGGGAGAGGATACAATGAGCAGTTCTTC
NA,TRBJ1-3,TRBV19,NA,CASSPRRVEGNTIYF,TGTGCCAGTAGCCCCCGGAGGGTGGAAGGAAACACCATATATTTT
TRBD1,TRBJ1-5,TRBV7-8,NA,CASSLTGGANQPQHF,TGTGCCAGCAGCCTGACAGGGGGCGCGAATCAGCCCCAGCATTTT
TRBD2,TRBJ2-7,TRBV5-1,NA,CASSPLAGGLSSLYEQYF,TGCGCCAGCAGCCCCCTAGCGGGAGGGTTATCCAGTCTCTACGAGCAGTACTTC
TRBD1,TRBJ2-5,TRBV6-5,once,CASSPTGGMETQYF,TGTGCCAGCAGCCCCACAGGGGGCATGGAGACCCAGTACTTC
TRBD1,TRBJ1-2,TRBV28,NA,CASSQWDRREYGYTF,TGTGCCAGCAGCCAATGGGACAGGCGGGAATATGGCTACACCTTC
NA,TRBJ1-2,TRBV5-1,NA,CASSLAMGEDGYTF,TGCGCCAGCAGCTTGGCCATGGGGGAGGATGGCTACACCTTC
NA,TRBJ1-5,TRBV6-6,NA,CASSYSGQPQHF,TGTGCCAGCAGTTACTCGGGCCAGCCCCAGCATTTT
NA,TRBJ1-5,TRBV19,NA,CASSIEGGNQPQHF,TGTGCCAGTAGTATTGAGGGGGGCAATCAGCCCCAGCATTTT
NA,TRBJ1-2,TRBV12-5,NA,CASGLLSPGKGGYTF,TGTGCTAGTGGTTTGCTAAGCCCCGGGAAGGGTGGCTACACCTTC
NA,TRBJ2-2,TRBV20-1,once,CSASKDRGLFF,TGCAGTGCTAGCAAGGACCGTGGGCTGTTTTTT
NA,TRBJ1-3,TRBV18,NA,CASSGPGDTIYF,TGTGCCAGCTCGGGTCCTGGTGACACCATATATTTT
NA,TRBJ2-7,TRBV5-1,NA,CASSLYGYSYEQYF,TGCGCCAGCAGCTTGTACGGATACTCCTACGAGCAGTACTTC
NA,TRBJ1-3,TRBV6-5,NA,CASSRFGGNTIYF,TGTGCCAGCAGCAGGTTTGGGGGAAACACCATATATTTT
NA,TRBJ1-6,TRBV5-8,NA,CASSLTQGKNSPLHF,TGTGCCAGCAGCTTGACGCAGGGGAAAAATTCACCCCTCCACTTT
NA,TRBJ1-1,TRBV6-4,NA,CASSADQQGRAFF,TGTGCCAGCTCTGCCGATCAACAGGGTAGAGCTTTCTTT
TRBD2,TRBJ2-2,TRBV5-1,once,CASSSGLAGSTGELFF,TGCGCCAGCAGCTCCGGACTAGCGGGAAGCACCGGGGAGCTGTTTTTT
NA,TRBJ2-5,TRBV6-1,NA,CASSDILGETQYF,TGTGCCAGCAGTGACATTTTAGGGGAGACCCAGTACTTC
TRBD1,TRBJ2-7,TRBV5-6,NA,CASSPTPGTAYYEQYF,TGTGCCAGCAGCCCTACACCCGGGACAGCTTACTACGAGCAGTACTTC
NA,TRBJ1-2,TRBV28,NA,CASSTPGFFGYTF,TGTGCCAGCAGTACCCCCGGATTCTTTGGCTACACCTTC
NA,TRBJ1-5,TRBV7-2,NA,CASSLVVGAGQPQHF,TGTGCCAGCAGCTTAGTGGTGGGGGCTGGGCAGCCCCAGCATTTT
TRBD1,TRBJ1-6,TRBV28,medium-sized,CASSWDRDNSPLHF,TGTGCCAGCAGTTGGGACAGGGACAATTCACCCCTCCACTTT
TRBD2,TRBJ2-7,TRBV3-1/TRBV3-2,NA,CASSQSPGLAGSSYEQYF,TGTGCCAGCAGCCAGTCTCCGGGACTAGCGGGGAGCTCCTACGAGCAGTACTTC
NA,TRBJ2-7,TRBV3-1/TRBV3-2,NA,CASASTYEQYF,TGTGCCAGCGCTTCGACCTACGAGCAGTACTTC
TRBD2,TRBJ2-3,TRBV14,NA,CASSEIAGRDTQYF,TGTGCCAGCAGCGAAATAGCGGGGAGAGATACGCAGTATTTT
NA,TRBJ2-3,TRBV5-1,NA,CASLGGSTDTQYF,TGCGCCAGCTTAGGGGGGAGCACAGATACGCAGTATTTT
NA,TRBJ1-1,TRBV28,NA,CASRPGPLNTEAFF,TGTGCCAGCAGACCCGGGCCGTTGAACACTGAAGCTTTCTTT
TRBD2,TRBJ2-3,TRBV29-1,NA,CSVERASGIRNTQYF,TGCAGCGTTGAAAGGGCTAGCGGGATAAGGAATACGCAGTATTTT
NA,TRBJ2-5,TRBV9,NA,CASSVVDRGLAETQYF,TGTGCCAGCAGCGTAGTCGACAGAGGATTGGCAGAGACCCAGTACTTC
NA,TRBJ2-2,TRBV6-4,NA,CASSGQFATGELFF,TGTGCCAGCAGCGGACAGTTCGCCACCGGGGAGCTGTTTTTT
TRBD1,TRBJ2-7,TRBV25-1,NA,CASSATGPASEQYF,TGTGCCAGCAGTGCGACAGGGCCCGCTAGTGAGCAGTACTTC
NA,TRBJ2-7,TRBV5-4,NA,CASSLVKGDEQYF,TGTGCCAGCAGCCTGGTAAAGGGCGACGAGCAGTACTTC
NA,TRBJ2-3,TRBV7-2,few,CASSLAFSGAADTQYF,TGTGCCAGCAGCTTAGCGTTTTCGGGGGCCGCAGATACGCAGTATTTT
NA,TRBJ2-5,TRBV7-9,NA,CASSFSPGAQETQYF,TGTGCCAGCAGCTTTTCCCCGGGGGCCCAAGAGACCCAGTACTTC
TRBD2,TRBJ2-2,TRBV24-1,few,CATSGLLAGPSNTGELFF,TGTGCCACCAGTGGACTACTAGCGGGACCCTCGAACACCGGGGAGCTGTTTTTT
NA,TRBJ2-7,TRBV7-3,NA,CASSLFHNYEQYF,TGTGCCAGCAGCTTATTCCACAATTACGAGCAGTACTTC
NA,TRBJ1-1,TRBV6-2/TRBV6-3,few,CASSLTGRDSRAEAFF,TGTGCCAGCAGTCTCACGGGCCGAGATAGCAGGGCTGAAGCTTTCTTT
TRBD1,TRBJ1-1,TRBV27,NA,CASAGTGPPDTEAFF,TGTGCCAGCGCCGGGACAGGACCTCCAGACACTGAAGCTTTCTTT
TRBD2,TRBJ2-3,TRBV7-3,NA,CASSRKISGTSDPSGDTQYF,TGTGCCAGCAGTCGCAAAATCTCCGGGACTAGCGACCCGTCGGGGGATACGCAGTATTTT